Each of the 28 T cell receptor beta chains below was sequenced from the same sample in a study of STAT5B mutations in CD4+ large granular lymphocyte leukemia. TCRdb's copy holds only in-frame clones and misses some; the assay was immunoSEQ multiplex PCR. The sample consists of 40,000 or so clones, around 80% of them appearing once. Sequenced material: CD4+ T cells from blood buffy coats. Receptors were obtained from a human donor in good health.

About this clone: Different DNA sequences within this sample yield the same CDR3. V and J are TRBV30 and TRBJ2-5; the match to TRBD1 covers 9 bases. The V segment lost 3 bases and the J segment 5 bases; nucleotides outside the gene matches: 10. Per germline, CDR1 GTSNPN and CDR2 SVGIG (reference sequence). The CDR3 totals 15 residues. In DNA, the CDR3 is TGTGCCTGGAGCCCACTAGGGACAGGGAGGGAGACCCAGTACTTC. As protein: CAWSPLGTGRETQYF.

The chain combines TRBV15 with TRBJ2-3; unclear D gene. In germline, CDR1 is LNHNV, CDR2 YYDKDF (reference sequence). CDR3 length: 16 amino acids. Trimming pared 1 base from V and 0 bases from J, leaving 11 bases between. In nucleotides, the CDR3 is TGTGCCACCAGCAGAGGGGGAATGACTAGCACAGATACGCAGTATTTT. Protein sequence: CATSRGGMTSTDTQYF.

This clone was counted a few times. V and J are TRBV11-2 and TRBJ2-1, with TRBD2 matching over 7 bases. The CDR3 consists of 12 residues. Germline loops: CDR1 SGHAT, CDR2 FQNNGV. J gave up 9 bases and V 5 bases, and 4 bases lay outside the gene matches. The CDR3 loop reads CASSQVAGEQFF. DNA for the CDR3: TGTGCCAGCAGCCAGGTAGCGGGTGAGCAGTTCTTC.

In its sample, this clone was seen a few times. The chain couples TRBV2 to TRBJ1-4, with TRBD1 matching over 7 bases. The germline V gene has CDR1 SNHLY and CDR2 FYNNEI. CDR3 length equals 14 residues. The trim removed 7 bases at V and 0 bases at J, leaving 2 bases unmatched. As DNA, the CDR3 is TGTGCCAGCACCGGACAGGCAACTAATGAAAAACTGTTTTTT. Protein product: CASTGQATNEKLFF.

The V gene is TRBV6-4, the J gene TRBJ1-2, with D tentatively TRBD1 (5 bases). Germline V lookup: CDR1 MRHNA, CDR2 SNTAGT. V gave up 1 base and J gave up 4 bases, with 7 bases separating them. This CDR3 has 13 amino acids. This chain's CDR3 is CASSDFGGYGYTF. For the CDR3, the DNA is TGTGCCAGCAGTGACTTTGGGGGCTATGGCTACACCTTC.

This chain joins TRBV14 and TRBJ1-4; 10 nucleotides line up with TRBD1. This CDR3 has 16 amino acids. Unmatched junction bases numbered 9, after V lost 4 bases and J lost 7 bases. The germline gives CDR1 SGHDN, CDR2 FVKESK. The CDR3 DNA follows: TGTGCCAGCAGCCTGATGGGACAGGGGCACGGTGAAAAACTGTTTTTT. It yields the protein CASSLMGQGHGEKLFF. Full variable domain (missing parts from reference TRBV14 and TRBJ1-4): EAGVTQFPSHSVIEKGQTVTLRCDPISGHDNLYWYRRVMGKEIKFLLHFVKESKQDESGMPNNRFLAERTGGTYSTLKVQPAELEDSGVYFCASSLMGQGHGEKLFFGSGTQLSVL.

The CDR3 loop reads CASSPVGKNIQYF. DNA for the CDR3: TGTGCCAGCAGCCCGGTCGGCAAAAACATTCAGTACTTC. V and J are TRBV11-3 and TRBJ2-4, with D uncertain. The CDR3 is 13 residues long. Germline loops: CDR1 SGHNT, CDR2 YENEEA. Trimming removed 5 bases at V and 3 bases at J, with 8 bases between.

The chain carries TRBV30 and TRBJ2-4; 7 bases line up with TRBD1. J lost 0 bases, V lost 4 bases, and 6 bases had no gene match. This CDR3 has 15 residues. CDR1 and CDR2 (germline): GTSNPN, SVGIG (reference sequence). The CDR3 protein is CAWTRTGVAKNIQYF. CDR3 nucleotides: TGTGCCTGGACACGGACAGGAGTAGCCAAAAACATTCAGTACTTC.

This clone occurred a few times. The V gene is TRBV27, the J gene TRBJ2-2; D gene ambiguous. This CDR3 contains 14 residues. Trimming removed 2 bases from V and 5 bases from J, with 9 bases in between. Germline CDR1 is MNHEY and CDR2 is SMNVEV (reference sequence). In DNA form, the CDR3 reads TGTGCCAGCAGTTTAAGTGCTTGGACCGGGGAGCTGTTTTTT. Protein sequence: CASSLSAWTGELFF.

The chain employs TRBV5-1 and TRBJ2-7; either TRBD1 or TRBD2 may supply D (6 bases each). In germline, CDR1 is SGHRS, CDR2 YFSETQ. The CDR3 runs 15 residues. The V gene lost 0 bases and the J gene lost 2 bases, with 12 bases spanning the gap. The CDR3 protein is CASSLAPGAAYEQYF. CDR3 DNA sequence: TGCGCCAGCAGCTTGGCCCCGGGGGCGGCCTACGAGCAGTACTTC.

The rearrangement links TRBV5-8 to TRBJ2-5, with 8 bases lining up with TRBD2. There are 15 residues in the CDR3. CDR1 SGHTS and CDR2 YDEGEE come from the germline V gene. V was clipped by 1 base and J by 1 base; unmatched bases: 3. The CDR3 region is CASSLFGGAQETQYF. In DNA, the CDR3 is TGTGCCAGCAGCTTGTTCGGGGGGGCCCAAGAGACCCAGTACTTC.

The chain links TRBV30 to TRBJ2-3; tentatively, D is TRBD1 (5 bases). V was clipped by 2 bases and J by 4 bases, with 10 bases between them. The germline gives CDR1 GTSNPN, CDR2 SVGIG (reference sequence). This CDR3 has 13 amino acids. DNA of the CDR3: TGTGCCTGGAGTTTGGACATCTCAGATACGCAGTATTTT. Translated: CAWSLDISDTQYF.

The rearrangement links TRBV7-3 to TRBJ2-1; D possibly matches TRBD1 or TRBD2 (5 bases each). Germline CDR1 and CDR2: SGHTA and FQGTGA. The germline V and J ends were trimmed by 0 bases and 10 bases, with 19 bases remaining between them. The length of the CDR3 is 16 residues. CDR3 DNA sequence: TGTGCCAGCAGCTTAACCGGGACGCCGCCGGGTAGGGAGCAGTTCTTC. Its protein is CASSLTGTPPGREQFF.

CDR3 sequence (DNA): TGCGCCAGCAGCGCCGAGACTAGCGGGAGTGGCTACAATGAGCAGTTCTTC. This encodes CASSAETSGSGYNEQFF. V is TRBV4-3 and J is TRBJ2-1; 12 bases map to TRBD2. Trimming removed 5 bases from V and 3 bases from J; junction bases left unmatched: 8. The CDR3 has 17 amino acids. Germline lookup yields CDR1 LGHNA and CDR2 YSLEER.

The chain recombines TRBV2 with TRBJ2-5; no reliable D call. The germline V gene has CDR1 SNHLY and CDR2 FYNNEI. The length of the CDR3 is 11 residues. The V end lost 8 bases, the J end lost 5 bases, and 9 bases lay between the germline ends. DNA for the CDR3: TGTGCCAGCGGCTTGGGTGAGACCCAGTACTTC. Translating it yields CASGLGETQYF.

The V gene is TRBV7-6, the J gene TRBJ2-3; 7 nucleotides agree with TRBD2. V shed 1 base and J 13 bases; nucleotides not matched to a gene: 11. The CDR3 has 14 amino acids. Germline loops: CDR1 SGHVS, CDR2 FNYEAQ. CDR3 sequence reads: CASSLGSSAGVKYF. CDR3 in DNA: TGTGCCAGCAGCTTAGGCAGTAGCGCGGGAGTGAAGTATTTT.

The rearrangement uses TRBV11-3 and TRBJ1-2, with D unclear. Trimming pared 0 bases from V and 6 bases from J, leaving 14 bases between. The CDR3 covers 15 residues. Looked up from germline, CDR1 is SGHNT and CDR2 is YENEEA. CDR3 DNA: TGTGCCAGCAGCTTAGACCCCGGCGACGGTAATGGCTACACCTTC. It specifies CASSLDPGDGNGYTF.

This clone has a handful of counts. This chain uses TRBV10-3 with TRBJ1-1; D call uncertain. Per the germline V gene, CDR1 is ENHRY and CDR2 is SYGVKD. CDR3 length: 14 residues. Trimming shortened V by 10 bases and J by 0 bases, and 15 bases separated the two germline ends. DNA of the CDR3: TGTGCCACAGAACAAGGGATCATGAACACTGAAGCTTTCTTT. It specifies CATEQGIMNTEAFF.

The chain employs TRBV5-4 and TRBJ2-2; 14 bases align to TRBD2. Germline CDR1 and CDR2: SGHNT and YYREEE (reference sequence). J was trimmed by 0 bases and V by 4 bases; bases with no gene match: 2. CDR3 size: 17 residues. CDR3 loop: CASSQGLAGANTGELFF. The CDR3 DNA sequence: TGTGCCAGCAGCCAGGGACTAGCGGGAGCGAACACCGGGGAGCTGTTTTTT.

CDR3 sequence: CASSEGGQAGLVVKYF. The DNA for the CDR3 is TGTGCCAGCAGTGAAGGGGGACAGGCCGGACTTGTCGTGAAGTACTTC. The chain recombines TRBV6-1 with TRBJ2-7, with 8 bases matching TRBD1. The V gene's germline CDR1 is MNHNS and CDR2 SASEGT. This CDR3 is built from 16 residues. Unmatched junction bases numbered 16, after V lost 1 base and J lost 11 bases.

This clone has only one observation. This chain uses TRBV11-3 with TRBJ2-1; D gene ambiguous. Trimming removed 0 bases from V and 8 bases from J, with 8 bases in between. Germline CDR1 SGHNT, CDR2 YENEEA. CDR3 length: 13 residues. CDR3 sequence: CASSLDLGHEQFF. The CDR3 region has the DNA TGTGCCAGCAGCTTAGATTTGGGCCATGAGCAGTTCTTC.

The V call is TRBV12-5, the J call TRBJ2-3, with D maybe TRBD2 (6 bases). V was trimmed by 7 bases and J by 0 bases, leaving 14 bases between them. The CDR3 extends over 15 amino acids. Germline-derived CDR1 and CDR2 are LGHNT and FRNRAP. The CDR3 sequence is CASALRGTSTDTQYF. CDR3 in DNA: TGTGCTAGTGCCCTTAGAGGGACTAGCACAGATACGCAGTATTTT.

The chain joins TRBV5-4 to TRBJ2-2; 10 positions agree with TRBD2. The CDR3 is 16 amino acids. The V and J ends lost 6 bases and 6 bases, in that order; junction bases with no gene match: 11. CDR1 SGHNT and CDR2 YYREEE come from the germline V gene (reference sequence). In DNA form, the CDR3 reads TGTGCCAGCACACAGATTAGCGGGAGGTGGGCCGGGGAGCTGTTTTTT. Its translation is CASTQISGRWAGELFF.

The CDR3 here is CASCRTTDSPLHF. DNA for the CDR3: TGTGCCAGCTGCCGGACAACGGATTCACCCCTCCACTTT. The chain couples TRBV6-1 to TRBJ1-6, with a possible D match to TRBD1 (5 bases). This CDR3 has 13 residues. V was shortened by 8 bases and J by 8 bases, with 13 bases between the two germline ends. CDR1 is MNHNS, CDR2 SASEGT, per germline.

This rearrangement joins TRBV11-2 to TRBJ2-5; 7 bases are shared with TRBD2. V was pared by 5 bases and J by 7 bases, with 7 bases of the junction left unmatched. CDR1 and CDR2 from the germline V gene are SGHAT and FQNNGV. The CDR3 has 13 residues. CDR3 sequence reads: CASSLGGFGTQYF. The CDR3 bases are TGTGCCAGCAGCCTGGGGGGGTTTGGGACCCAGTACTTC.

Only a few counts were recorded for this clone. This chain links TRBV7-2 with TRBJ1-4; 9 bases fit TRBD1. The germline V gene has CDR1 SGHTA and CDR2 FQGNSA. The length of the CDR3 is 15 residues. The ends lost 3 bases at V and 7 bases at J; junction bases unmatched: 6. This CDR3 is CASSFSRDRAEKLFF. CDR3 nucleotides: TGTGCCAGCAGCTTCTCGCGGGACAGGGCTGAAAAACTGTTTTTT.

Here the CDR3 DNA reads TGTGCCAGCAGCACAGAGTATGGAGTTGGATACAATGAGCAGTTCTTC. As protein: CASSTEYGVGYNEQFF. This chain links TRBV5-6 with TRBJ2-1, with D unresolved. The V gene's germline CDR1 is SGHDT and CDR2 YYEEEE. V was shortened by 4 bases and J by 4 bases, with 18 bases between the two germline ends. The CDR3 is 16 amino acids.

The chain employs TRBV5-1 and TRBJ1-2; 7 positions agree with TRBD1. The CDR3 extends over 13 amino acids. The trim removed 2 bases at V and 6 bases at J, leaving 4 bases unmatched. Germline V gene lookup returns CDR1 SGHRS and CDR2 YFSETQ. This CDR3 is CASSLGQADGYTF. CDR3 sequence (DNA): TGCGCCAGCAGCTTAGGACAGGCTGATGGCTACACCTTC. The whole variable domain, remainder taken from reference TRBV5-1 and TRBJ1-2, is KAGVTQTPRYLIKTRGQQVTLSCSPISGHRSVSWYQQTPGQGLQFLFEYFSETQRNKGNFPGRFSGRQFSNSRSEMNVSTLELGDSALYLCASSLGQADGYTFGSGTRLTVV.